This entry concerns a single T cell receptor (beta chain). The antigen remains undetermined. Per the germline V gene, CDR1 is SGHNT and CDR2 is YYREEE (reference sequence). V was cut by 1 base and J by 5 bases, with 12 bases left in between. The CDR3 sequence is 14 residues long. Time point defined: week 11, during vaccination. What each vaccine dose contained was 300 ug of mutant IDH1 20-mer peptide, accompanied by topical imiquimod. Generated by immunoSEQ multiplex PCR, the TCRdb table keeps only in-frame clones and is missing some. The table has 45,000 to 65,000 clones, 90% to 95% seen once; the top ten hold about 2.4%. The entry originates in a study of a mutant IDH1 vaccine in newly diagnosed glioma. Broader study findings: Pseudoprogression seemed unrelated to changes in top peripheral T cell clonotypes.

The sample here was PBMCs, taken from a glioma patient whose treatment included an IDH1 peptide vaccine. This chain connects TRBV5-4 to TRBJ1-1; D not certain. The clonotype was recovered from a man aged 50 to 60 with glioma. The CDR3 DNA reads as TGTGCCAGCAGCTTGCGCGGGAAGTTAACTGAAGCTTTCTTT. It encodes CASSLRGKLTEAFF. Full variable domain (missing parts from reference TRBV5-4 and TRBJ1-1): ETGVTQSPTHLIKTRGQQVTLRCSSQSGHNTVSWYQQALGQGPQFIFQYYREEENGRGNFPPRFSGLQFPNYSSELNVNALELDDSALYLCASSLRGKLTEAFFGQGTRLTVV.